This T cell receptor (beta chain) came from a study of OX40 agonist ivuxolimab in advanced cancers. Overall study context: At 65% to 85% male, the cohort had a mean age of around 56 years, ranging from about 23 to 79. Study-wide findings and caveats: The study observed clonal expansion of CD4+ and CD8+ blood T cells by week 6 at 0.1 to 3.0 mg/kg. Mean expanded clone counts were higher in CD8+ than CD4+ T cells.

The assay was immunoSEQ multiplex PCR, and TCRdb's table has in-frame clones only and misses some. The repertoire consists of about 58,000 clones, with approximately 78% occurring once and the leading ten covering 0.75%. Between the trimmed V and J ends, which lost 5 bases and 0 bases, there was a span of 12 bases. Per the germline V gene, CDR1 is KGHSH and CDR2 is LQKENI. The CDR3 loop spans 15 amino acids. Only one count was recorded for this clone. Its antigen remains unidentified. The rearrangement links TRBV18 to TRBJ2-3; TRBD1 or TRBD2 may be the D gene (5 bases each). This receptor was taken from an adult with an advanced solid tumor such as melanoma, head and neck, liver or kidney cancer. The material sequenced was CD4+ or CD8+ T cells sorted from blood, taken in a trial of the OX40 agonist ivuxolimab. CDR3 loop: CASSDPGPSTDTQYF. CDR3 sequence (DNA): TGTGCCAGCTCAGATCCGGGACCAAGCACAGATACGCAGTATTTT.